A single sample is the source of the 16 T cell receptor beta chains below, sequenced in a study of blood T cell repertoires in COVID-19. Measured with immunoSEQ multiplex PCR; TCRdb has only the in-frame clones, and not every one. This sample has roughly 290,000 clones, with approximately 91% found just once. Input material: peripheral blood. These receptors all come from a woman aged 60-70 years with acute or convalescent COVID-19.

This clone occurred once. V is TRBV5-1 and J is TRBJ2-7; no clear D gene. The CDR3 is 15 residues long. V lost 4 bases and J 9 bases, leaving 23 bases between the germline ends. In germline, CDR1 is SGHRS, CDR2 YFSETQ. The CDR3 DNA follows: TGCGCCAGCAGCCCGGAGCCGAACTCCTCTACGGGGCAGTACTTC. It codes for CASSPEPNSSTGQYF. The full variable domain, rest sourced from reference TRBV5-1 and TRBJ2-7, is KAGVTQTPRYLIKTRGQQVTLSCSPISGHRSVSWYQQTPGQGLQFLFEYFSETQRNKGNFPGRFSGRQFSNSRSEMNVSTLELGDSALYLCASSPEPNSSTGQYFGPGTRLTVT.

This sequence joins TRBV5-8 and TRBJ1-2; D possibly corresponds to TRBD1 (6 bases). The CDR3 totals 14 residues. With 3 bases removed from V and 7 bases from J, the gap between germline ends came to 16 bases. CDR1 is SGHTS, CDR2 YDEGEE, per germline. In nucleotides, the CDR3 is TGTGCCAGCAGCTCCTCAGACAGGCGGAGTGGCTACACCTTC. This gives the protein CASSSSDRRSGYTF.

This clone was seen more than once but under ten times. This chain links TRBV24-1 with TRBJ1-2; the match to TRBD1 covers 7 bases. The germline V gene encodes CDR1 KGHDR and CDR2 SFDVKD. The V gene end was trimmed by 4 bases and the J gene end by 4 bases; junction bases not matched to a gene: 2. The CDR3 extends over 13 amino acids. CDR3 DNA: TGTGCCACCAGTGACCCAGGGGGCTATGGCTACACCTTC. Its translation: CATSDPGGYGYTF.

The rearrangement joins TRBV2 to TRBJ2-1; weak D call: TRBD2 (5 bases). Between the trimmed V and J ends, which lost 8 bases and 4 bases, there was a span of 6 bases. The CDR3 has 11 amino acids. CDR1 is SNHLY and CDR2 is FYNNEI in the germline V gene. The CDR3 sequence: CASEGYNEQFF. For the CDR3, the DNA is TGTGCCAGCGAGGGATACAATGAGCAGTTCTTC.

The V call is TRBV6-2 or TRBV6-3, the J call TRBJ1-3; 8 bases align to TRBD1. The CDR3 consists of 17 residues. The V gene end was trimmed by 6 bases and the J gene end by 3 bases; junction bases not matched to a gene: 13. Germline V gene sequence: CDR1 MNHEY, CDR2 SVGEGT. The CDR3 nucleotides are TGTGCCAGCAGCCCTCCCCCGGGACAGGAGCTTGGAAACACCATATATTTT. Translating it yields CASSPPPGQELGNTIYF.

The V gene is TRBV28, the J gene TRBJ1-1, with D maybe TRBD1 (6 bases). The CDR3 loop spans 13 amino acids. Trimming took 5 bases from V and 8 from J, leaving 15 bases between them. Germline values: CDR1 MDHEN, CDR2 SYDVKM. CDR3 region: CASSRGMDREAFF. The CDR3 coding sequence is TGTGCCAGCAGTCGGGGCATGGACAGAGAAGCTTTCTTT.

The chain joins TRBV20-1 to TRBJ2-7, with TRBD1 as a possible D gene (5 bases). Trimming stripped 7 bases from V and 3 bases from J, with 10 bases between. This CDR3 spans 11 amino acids. Germline V CDR1 and CDR2: DFQATT, SNEGSKA (reference sequence). This CDR3 is CSVGRDYEQYF. The CDR3 DNA follows: TGCAGTGTAGGCAGGGACTACGAGCAGTACTTC.

The chain employs TRBV9 and TRBJ2-3, with 7 bases identical to TRBD1. The junction had 5 bases not matched to a gene; V was cut back by 6 bases and J by 1 base. Germline assignment: CDR1 SGDLS and CDR2 YYNGEE. The CDR3 runs 14 residues. This CDR3 is CASTRQGRTDTQYF. CDR3 nucleotides: TGTGCCAGCACCAGACAGGGACGCACAGATACGCAGTATTTT.

This chain joins TRBV5-5 and TRBJ1-1; possible D gene TRBD1, 5 bases. The CDR3 loop spans 13 amino acids. The germline V gene encodes CDR1 SGHKS and CDR2 YYEKEE (reference sequence). V was pared by 4 bases and J by 2 bases, with 9 bases between. This chain's CDR3 is CASSGHFNTEAFF. Written as DNA, the CDR3 is TGTGCCAGCAGCGGACACTTCAACACTGAAGCTTTCTTT.

DNA of the CDR3: TGTGCCAGCAGTTATGGCGGGGGGTGGAGCACCGGGGAGCTGTTTTTT. It codes for CASSYGGGWSTGELFF. The chain employs TRBV6-5 and TRBJ2-2; 8 bases are a match to TRBD2. J gave up 4 bases and V 3 bases, and 7 bases lay outside the gene matches. Germline lookup yields CDR1 MNHEY and CDR2 SVGAGI. This CDR3 contains 16 residues.

This chain's CDR3 is CASTRSENSYEQYF. The DNA of the CDR3 is TGTGCCAGCACGAGGAGTGAAAACTCCTACGAGCAGTACTTC. The V and J genes are TRBV27 and TRBJ2-7, with D unresolved. The germline V gene encodes CDR1 MNHEY and CDR2 SMNVEV (reference sequence). There are 14 residues in the CDR3. Deletions cut 7 bases from V and 0 bases from J, with 13 bases between.

The chain uses TRBV5-1 and TRBJ1-2, with TRBD1 matching 8 bases. V shed 2 bases, J shed 7 bases, and the junction held 7 bases outside the gene matches. This CDR3 is 14 amino acids long. Germline V gene sequence: CDR1 SGHRS, CDR2 YFSETQ. The chain's CDR3 is CASSLSRGQPGYTF. The CDR3 region has the DNA TGCGCCAGCAGCTTAAGCAGGGGGCAGCCTGGCTACACCTTC.

This sequence joins TRBV5-4 and TRBJ2-7; 9 bases map to TRBD1. This CDR3 is 15 amino acids long. CDR1 is SGHNT and CDR2 is YYREEE in the germline V gene (reference sequence). The junction had 6 bases not matched to a gene; V was cut back by 3 bases and J by 2 bases. This CDR3 reads CASSSGQGQPYEQYF. The CDR3 coding sequence is TGTGCCAGCAGCTCTGGACAGGGGCAACCCTACGAGCAGTACTTC.

CDR3 sequence (DNA): TGTGCCAGCAGTGAAGCCGGACAGGGGCGACTCTACGAGCAGTACTTC. Encoded protein: CASSEAGQGRLYEQYF. The chain has TRBV6-1 and TRBJ2-7; 9 bases agree with TRBD1. The J segment lost 3 bases and the V segment lost 0 bases, leaving 6 bases of the junction unmatched. This CDR3 is 16 amino acids long. Germline V gives CDR1 MNHNS, CDR2 SASEGT.

The V call is TRBV7-3, the J call TRBJ1-2; D is undetermined. Germline assignment: CDR1 SGHTA and CDR2 FQGTGA. The CDR3 runs to 13 residues. V was trimmed by 4 bases and J by 5 bases, leaving 11 bases between them. CDR3 region: CASSSTAGYGYTF. CDR3 bases: TGTGCCAGCAGCTCCACAGCTGGATATGGCTACACCTTC.

This chain uses TRBV10-1 with TRBJ1-6; 8 bases agree with TRBD1. The CDR3 has 17 amino acids. The V gene's germline CDR1 is WNHNN and CDR2 SYGVQD (reference sequence). The V gene end was trimmed by 0 bases and the J gene end by 7 bases; junction bases not matched to a gene: 8. The CDR3 region is CASSESKYDRGNSPLHF. CDR3 nucleotide sequence: TGCGCCAGCAGTGAGTCGAAGTATGACAGGGGCAATTCACCCCTCCACTTT.